These 6 T cell receptor delta chains share one sample of origin, sequenced in a study of γδ T cells in repeated Plasmodium falciparum infection. Gammadelta T cells were flow-sorted from PBMC into Vgamma9/Vdelta2+ and Vdelta2-negative populations for bulk analysis. TCRdb reanalysed the multiplex PCR reads with CATT. In the table there are 50,000 to 55,000 delta-chain clones, 1.9% of which are singletons. Sequenced sample: gamma-delta T cells from blood. All receptors derive from a pool of human donors (malaria-infected and uninfected, not separated).

In the case of this clone: The protein that TCRdb holds for this DNA derives from a much larger clone and differs from the translated DNA at residue 4, which likely indicates a read error; the protein shown here is translated from the DNA. This chain links TRAV38-2/DV8 with TRDJ1; 11 bases agree with TRDD3. TCRdb gives no J gene; it was assigned here by matching the DNA to germline. V shed 6 bases, J shed 4 bases, and the junction held 23 bases outside the gene matches. CDR3 length: 20 residues. Germline V gene data show CDR1 as TSESDYY and CDR2 as QEAYKQQN. The CDR3 reads CAYNSPLLGGYAGQSDKLIF. The CDR3, as DNA: TGTGCTTATAATTCCCCCCTACTTGGGGGATACGCGGGCCAGAGCGATAAACTCATCTTT.

Remarks on this clone: Given a far larger clone just one base away, this is likely a sequencing read error. Other DNA sequences in this sample translate to the same CDR3. CDR3 bases: TGTGCTCTTGAATCCGCGCTTGGCCTCCCTTGGGTCTGGGGGAGGGGCACCGATAAACTCATCTTT. Its protein product is CALESALGLPWVWGRGTDKLIF. The J gene is TRDJ1, the V gene TRDV1, with 8 bases matching TRDD3. TCRdb leaves out the J gene; it was filled in here by matching the DNA to germline. Germline V lookup: CDR1 TSWWSYY, CDR2 QGS. The V gene end was trimmed by 7 bases and the J gene end by 1 base; junction bases not matched to a gene: 29. There are 22 residues in the CDR3.

This clone was counted at least ten times. TCRdb's protein for this DNA is that of a much larger clone and differs from the translation at residue 8, likely a read error; the protein shown is the DNA translation. Here the CDR3 reads CALWDNKSRCSPYTDKLIF. CDR3 sequence (DNA): TGTGCTCTTTGGGACAATAAATCTCGCTGTTCCCCGTACACCGATAAACTCATCTTT. The genes are TRDV1 and TRDJ1; D uncertain. The J gene, left out of TCRdb, was set here by checking the DNA against germline. Germline values: CDR1 TSWWSYY, CDR2 QGS. CDR3 length: 19 residues.

With respect to this clone: This DNA's translation differs at residue 10 from TCRdb's protein, which comes from a much larger clone; a read error is likely, and the protein shown is translated from the DNA. The chain uses TRDV1 and TRDJ1; TRDD3 matches at 9 bases. The J gene is absent in TCRdb and was assigned here via DNA matching to germline. This CDR3 is 24 amino acids long. V was pared by 1 base and J by 0 bases, with 27 bases of the junction left unmatched. Germline-derived CDR1 and CDR2 are TSWWSYY and QGS. For the CDR3, the DNA is TGTGCTCTTGGGGAACCCCATTTTTCCCCGATCTGGGGGATGAGGAGGAGGTACACCGATAAACTCATCTTT. Amino acids: CALGEPHFSPIWGMRRRYTDKLIF.

The chain employs TRAV38-2/DV8 and TRDJ1; TRDD3 is a possible D gene (6 bases). Since TCRdb gives no J gene, matching the DNA to germline was used here to assign it. The CDR3 runs 19 residues. Trimming cost V 0 bases and J 0 bases, with 21 bases left between them. CDR1 and CDR2 (germline): TSESDYY, QEAYKQQN. The CDR3 DNA follows: TGTGCTTATAGGAGCGCGAGCCTACTGGGAGCCTCCTACACCGATAAACTCATCTTT. Translated, it gives CAYRSASLLGASYTDKLIF.

As for this clone: A read error likely explains why the TCRdb protein, taken from a much larger clone, differs from this DNA's translation at residue 15; the protein shown is translated from the DNA. CDR3 sequence: CALGELGLPTWGIREVDKLIF. The CDR3 nucleotides read TGTGCTCTTGGGGAACTAGGACTTCCTACATGGGGGATACGAGAGGTCGATAAACTCATCTTT. The chain carries TRDV1 and TRDJ1, with 11 positions matching TRDD3. No J gene was available from TCRdb, and it was assigned here by a germline match of the DNA. Germline assignment: CDR1 TSWWSYY and CDR2 QGS. The CDR3 has 21 amino acids. The ends lost 0 bases at V and 4 bases at J; junction bases unmatched: 19.